This T cell receptor beta chain was identified during a study of molecular identifiers for immune sequencing clone quantification. TCRdb fed the PCR reads into MiXCR, producing one record per CDR3 protein. The data contain 250,000 to 350,000 distinct CDR3 sequences, 20% to 25% of them singletons. In the case of this clonotype: Its antigen is still unknown. As the CDR3 is not closed by the conserved phenylalanine or tryptophan, this likely results from a read error.

Naive CD8 T cells were sorted as CD8+CD4-CCR7+CD45RA+. The CDR3 sequence is 14 residues long. Trimming removed 0 bases at V and 9 bases at J, with 14 bases between. Germline V gene lookup returns CDR1 PRHDT and CDR2 FYEKMQ (reference sequence). Study observations and caveats: Identical barcode-sharing TCR molecules could lead to underestimated sizes for highly expanded clones.

V gene TRBV13 combines with J gene TRBJ2-5; D ambiguous. The receptor was derived from a human donor in good health. Some libraries in this study had Jurkat cell RNA spiked in. Sequencing was performed on naive CD8+ T cells from blood, with Jurkat cell RNA spiked in. Specified subset: FACS-sorted CD8+CD4-CCR7+CD45RA+ naive T cells. The CDR3 sequence is CASSLGVGELAQYL. Written as DNA, the CDR3 is TGTGCCAGCAGCTTAGGGGTCGGAGAGCTGGCCCAGTACCTC.